The clone carrying this TCR beta chain has just one count. A multiplex PCR was run with 60 Vbeta primers and 13 Jbeta primers. TCRdb's copy holds only in-frame clones and misses some; the assay was immunoSEQ multiplex PCR. The sample lists approximately 190,000 clones, 70% to 90% occurring once. Germline lookup yields CDR1 SEHNR and CDR2 FQNEAQ (reference sequence). V gave up 5 bases and J gave up 5 bases, with 9 bases separating them. The CDR3 has 12 residues. These data originate in a study of cytomegalovirus exposure and HLA in healthy donors. The chain carries TRBV7-9 and TRBJ2-5; possibly TRBD2 for D (5 bases). The origin of this receptor is a woman aged 18-29 years in good health and CMV-seropositive. The material sequenced was PBMCs. The CDR3 is CASSGSRETQYF. In nucleotides, the CDR3 is TGTGCCAGCAGCGGGAGTAGGGAGACCCAGTACTTC. The full variable domain, in which reference TRBV7-9 and TRBJ2-5 provide the parts outside the CDR3, is DTGVSQNPRHKITKRGQNVTFRCDPISEHNRLYWYRQTLGQGPEFLTYFQNEAQLEKSRLLSDRFSAERPKGSFSTLEIQRTEQGDSAMYLCASSGSRETQYFGPGTRLLVL.